The clone carrying this T cell receptor beta chain has a single count. Its antigen is unidentified. These data belong to a study of T cell responses to AZD1222 COVID-19 vaccine. The ends were cut back, 0 bases at V and 5 bases at J, with 7 bases in the middle. Germline V CDR1 and CDR2: LNHNV, YYDKDF (reference sequence). The CDR3 covers 13 residues. Data came from immunoSEQ multiplex PCR; TCRdb stores just in-frame clones and leaves some out. Found here are 180,000 or so clones, roughly 92% of them singletons; the top ten hold over 0.95%. The study, taken as a whole, reports: The donors showed a predominance of white British ancestry and of females, with possible underestimation of clonal diversity. Seropositive status at baseline applied to only five or six AZD1222 recipients.

This clonotype was sampled from an adult who received the AZD1222 COVID-19 vaccine. The sequences come from peripheral blood, collected 28 days after the second AZD1222 dose. The chain joins TRBV15 to TRBJ1-1; D gene ambiguous. CDR3 coding DNA: TGTGCCACCAGCAGAGATACGGGAACTGAAGCTTTCTTT. It is translated as CATSRDTGTEAFF. Full variable domain (rest looked up from reference TRBV15 and TRBJ1-1): DAMVIQNPRYQVTQFGKPVTLSCSQTLNHNVMYWYQQKSSQAPKLLFHYYDKDFNNEADTPDNFQSRRPNTSFCFLDIRSPGLGDTAMYLCATSRDTGTEAFFGQGTRLTVV.